This note documents a single T cell receptor beta chain sequence. Its antigen is not identified. This entry belongs to a study of regulatory T cells in long-lasting Graves disease. The CDR3 is 16 amino acids. Trimming took 0 bases from V and 2 from J; bases not matched to a gene: 4. The germline gives CDR1 LGHDT, CDR2 YNNKEL (reference sequence). PBMC-derived RNA was used for the TCR library. Overall study findings and caveats: Those with persistent Graves' had less TCR diversity than newly diagnosed patients. TRBV28 was favored in persistent disease, as were TRBJ1-2 and TRBJ2-5.

TCRdb reprocessed the reads with MiXCR, giving one entry per CDR3 protein. The repertoire consists of some 800 distinct CDR3 sequences, with approximately 87% occurring once and the leading ten covering approximately 14%. The TCR originated in a woman aged 18-29 years with Graves disease. This specimen consisted of peripheral blood mononuclear cells (PBMCs), obtained with antithyroid drug treatment, in newly diagnosed or persistent Graves disease (not recorded which). The chain links TRBV3-1 to TRBJ2-3, with TRBD2 identical over 8 bases. The CDR3 is CASSQESSGVTDTQYF. The DNA for the CDR3 is TGTGCCAGCAGCCAAGAGAGTAGCGGGGTCACAGATACGCAGTATTTT.